The clone carrying this T cell receptor beta chain came up many times. Its specificity is unknown. These data originate in a study of metastatic and nonmetastatic thyroid tumors. Study overall: Where malignant and benign thyroid patients were concerned, repertoires were compared across blood and tumor or nodule tissue.

There were no patients who had received any treatment before thyroid surgery. The CDR3 covers 17 residues. The J segment lost 7 bases and the V segment lost 0 bases, leaving 8 bases of the junction unmatched. Per germline, CDR1 KGHDR and CDR2 SFDVKD. As originally analysed: Between-group CDR3 differences, defined by clinicopathological status, yielded a distant-metastasis classifier for papillary thyroid cancer. TCRdb called clones again from the PCR reads with MiXCR. The V and J calls, along with clone size, are taken from TCRdb and not from the paper's own processing. The sample gives some 69,000 clones, 12% to 15% of which show up once; about 7% is in the top ten. Study-level results: It was reported that TCR beta diversity was significantly higher in malignant thyroid tumors than benign nodules, in blood and tumor.

This TCR was recovered from a male donor with papillary thyroid cancer or a benign thyroid nodule (not recorded which). Some clones in this sample may be carry-over from other donors' samples. V gene TRBV24-1 combines with J gene TRBJ2-7; 13 nucleotides align to TRBD2. Sequenced sample: blood. This CDR3 reads CATSDLQLAGGPREQYF. The DNA of the CDR3 is TGTGCCACCAGTGATTTGCAACTAGCGGGAGGGCCGCGGGAGCAGTACTTC.